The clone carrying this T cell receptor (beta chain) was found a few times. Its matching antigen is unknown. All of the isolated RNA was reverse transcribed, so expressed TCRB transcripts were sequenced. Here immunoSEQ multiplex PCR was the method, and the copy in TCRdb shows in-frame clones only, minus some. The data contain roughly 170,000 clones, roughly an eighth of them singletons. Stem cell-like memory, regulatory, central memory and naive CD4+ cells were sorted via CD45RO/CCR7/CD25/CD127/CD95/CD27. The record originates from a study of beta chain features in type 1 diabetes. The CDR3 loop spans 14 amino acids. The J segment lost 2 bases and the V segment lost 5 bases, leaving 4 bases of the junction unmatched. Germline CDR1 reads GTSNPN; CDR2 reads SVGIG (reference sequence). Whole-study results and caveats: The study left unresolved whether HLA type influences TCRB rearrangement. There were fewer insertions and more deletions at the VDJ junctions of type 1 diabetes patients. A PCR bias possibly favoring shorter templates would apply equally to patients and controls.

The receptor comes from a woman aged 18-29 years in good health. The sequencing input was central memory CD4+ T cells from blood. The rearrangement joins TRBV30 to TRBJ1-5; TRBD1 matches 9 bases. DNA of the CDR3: TGTGCCTGGGGACGACAGGGGGGCAATCAGCCCCAGCATTTT. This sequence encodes CAWGRQGGNQPQHF.